This TCR beta chain was retrieved from a study of OX40 agonist ivuxolimab in advanced cancers. About the research overall: With a range of roughly 20 to 79, age averaged approximately 60 years, and 75% to 90% were male. Study results and limitations: Low normalized clonal expansion also occurred in some nonresponding patients. Among expanded peripheral T cells, antigen specificity went undetermined.

TCRdb's table, derived via immunoSEQ multiplex PCR, lists solely in-frame clones and lacks some. The sample includes tens of thousands of clones, 65% to 85% of them seen just once. There are a few counts of this clone. Its target is unknown. This clonotype was sampled from an adult with an advanced solid tumor such as melanoma, head and neck, liver or kidney cancer. The sample in question was CD4+ or CD8+ T cells sorted from blood, obtained in a trial of the OX40 agonist ivuxolimab.

As DNA, the CDR3 is TGTGCCAGCAGCTCTATAAGGTACAGCACTACCTACTCTGGGGCCAACGTCCTGACTTTC. Translating gives CASSSIRYSTTYSGANVLTF. The rearrangement joins TRBV28 to TRBJ2-6; D remains ambiguous. Germline V lookup: CDR1 MDHEN, CDR2 SYDVKM. There are 20 residues in the CDR3. Between the trimmed V and J ends, which lost 6 bases and 0 bases, there was a span of 24 bases. Drawing the rest from reference TRBV28 and TRBJ2-6, the complete variable domain is DVKVTQSSRYLVKRTGEKVFLECVQDMDHENMFWYRQDPGLGLRLIYFSYDVKMKEKGDIPEGYSVSREKKERFSLILESASTNQTSMYLCASSSIRYSTTYSGANVLTFGAGSRLTVL.